The 32 T cell receptor beta chains below come from one sample, sequenced in a study of T cell responses to AZD1222 COVID-19 vaccine. Sequencing used immunoSEQ multiplex PCR; TCRdb keeps in-frame clones, though not all of them. The sample comprises roughly 120,000 clones, approximately 83% of which are singletons, and more than 3% rests with the top ten. This sample comprised peripheral blood, obtained on day 0 of MenACWY control vaccination. The receptor source for this set is an adult in good health.

V usage is TRBV5-4 and J usage is TRBJ1-4, with 8 bases matching TRBD1. Per germline, CDR1 SGHNT and CDR2 YYREEE (reference sequence). The trim removed 4 bases at V and 0 bases at J, leaving 2 bases unmatched. This CDR3 comprises 15 residues. This CDR3 reads CASSPQGATNEKLFF. CDR3 coding DNA: TGTGCCAGCAGCCCACAGGGGGCAACTAATGAAAAACTGTTTTTT.

The chain recombines TRBV15 with TRBJ1-4; D unresolved. The CDR3 runs to 12 residues. With 5 bases removed from V and 8 bases from J, the gap between germline ends came to 9 bases. Germline V gene lookup returns CDR1 LNHNV and CDR2 YYDKDF (reference sequence). Written as DNA, the CDR3 is TGTGCCACCAGCTACGGAAAGGAAAAACTGTTTTTT. This codes for CATSYGKEKLFF.

The chain has TRBV19 and TRBJ1-5, with 9 bases that match TRBD1. V trimming: 7 bases; J trimming: 4 bases; junction bases outside the gene matches: 8. Germline assignment: CDR1 LNHDA and CDR2 SQIVND (reference sequence). The CDR3 is 15 residues long. CDR3 loop: CASNDYRGRNQPQHF. DNA of the CDR3: TGTGCCAGTAATGACTACAGGGGGCGAAATCAGCCCCAGCATTTT.

This clone showed up just a few times. This rearrangement joins TRBV18 to TRBJ2-4, with D possibly matching TRBD2 (5 bases). With 2 bases removed from V and 1 base from J, the gap between germline ends came to 12 bases. In germline, CDR1 is KGHSH, CDR2 LQKENI. There are 16 residues in the CDR3. CDR3 sequence reads: CASSPSGIGAKNIQYF. CDR3 nucleotide sequence: TGTGCCAGCTCACCATCGGGGATTGGGGCCAAAAACATTCAGTACTTC.

The V call is TRBV6-2 or TRBV6-3, the J call TRBJ2-2; the D call may be TRBD1 or TRBD2 (5 bases each). The CDR3 spans 17 residues. V lost 5 bases and J 1 base, leaving 17 bases between the germline ends. Germline CDR1 and CDR2: MNHEY and SVGEGT. CDR3 sequence (DNA): TGTGCCAGCAGTAGGGGAGTAGGGACCCTGAACACCGGGGAGCTGTTTTTT. It translates to CASSRGVGTLNTGELFF.

The chain is built from TRBV14 and TRBJ1-2; a possible D gene is TRBD1 (5 bases). This CDR3 has 16 residues. Trimming left V 1 base short and J 4 bases short, with 16 bases between. In germline, CDR1 is SGHDN, CDR2 FVKESK. The CDR3 loop is CASSQVSGRVRYGYTF. In nucleotides, the CDR3 is TGTGCCAGCAGCCAAGTGTCTGGCAGGGTCCGCTATGGCTACACCTTC.

This rearrangement joins TRBV7-8 to TRBJ1-5, with D possibly TRBD1 on 5 matching bases. V lost 1 base and J lost 8, with 9 bases in between. The CDR3 contains 13 residues. Germline assignment: CDR1 SGHVS and CDR2 FQNEAQ. The CDR3 protein is CASSLGGPEPQHF. The DNA of the CDR3 is TGTGCCAGCAGCTTAGGGGGACCTGAGCCCCAGCATTTT.

The chain is built from TRBV7-2 and TRBJ1-1, with TRBD1 matching 8 bases. Germline V gene data show CDR1 as SGHTA and CDR2 as FQGNSA. V was clipped by 5 bases and J by 4 bases; unmatched bases: 3. This CDR3 is 13 amino acids long. In DNA form, the CDR3 reads TGTGCCAGCAGCCAGGGGGCGACCACTGAAGCTTTCTTT. Protein: CASSQGATTEAFF.

V gene TRBV6-6 combines with J gene TRBJ1-4, with D unclear. The CDR3 covers 14 residues. The germline gives CDR1 MNHNY, CDR2 SVGAGI (reference sequence). Trimming removed 2 bases at V and 8 bases at J, with 12 bases between. The CDR3 DNA is TGTGCCAGCAGTTACCCGGGTCAAGGGGAAAAACTGTTTTTT. It specifies CASSYPGQGEKLFF.

The genes are TRBV7-2 and TRBJ1-1; tentative D call: TRBD1 (5 bases). V was shortened by 5 bases and J by 3 bases, with 16 bases between the two germline ends. This CDR3 comprises 15 residues. Germline V gene sequence: CDR1 SGHTA, CDR2 FQGNSA. The CDR3 sequence is CASSPRAGLYTEAFF. The CDR3 DNA is TGTGCCAGCAGCCCCAGGGCGGGGCTATACACTGAAGCTTTCTTT.

The V call is TRBV5-4, the J call TRBJ1-6, with D perhaps matching TRBD1 (6 bases). The V gene's germline CDR1 is SGHNT and CDR2 YYREEE (reference sequence). The CDR3 extends over 15 amino acids. The germline V and J ends were trimmed by 1 base and 9 bases, with 14 bases remaining between them. The CDR3 DNA reads TGTGCCAGCAGCTTGTACGGGGGCGCGAGTTCACCCCTCCACTTT. Translating it yields CASSLYGGASSPLHF.

V usage is TRBV27 and J usage is TRBJ2-3, with D unresolved. This CDR3 spans 12 amino acids. From germline, CDR1 is MNHEY and CDR2 SMNVEV (reference sequence). V was pared by 3 bases and J by 9 bases, with 10 bases between. The CDR3 DNA sequence: TGTGCCAGCAGTTTTCCAGGACCAACGCAGTATTTT. It encodes CASSFPGPTQYF.

The V gene is TRBV7-8, the J gene TRBJ2-3; possible D gene TRBD2, 6 bases. The CDR3 is 17 amino acids. V was trimmed by 5 bases and J by 0 bases, leaving 18 bases between them. In germline, CDR1 is SGHVS, CDR2 FQNEAQ. This chain's CDR3 is CASSRGGGAPSTDTQYF. The CDR3, as DNA: TGTGCCAGCAGCCGAGGAGGAGGGGCGCCTAGCACAGATACGCAGTATTTT.

This clone was seen a few times. The chain uses TRBV6-5 and TRBJ1-4; a possible D gene is TRBD1 (5 bases). Germline V gives CDR1 MNHEY, CDR2 SVGAGI. The germline V and J ends were trimmed by 0 bases and 4 bases, with 9 bases remaining between them. The CDR3 extends over 15 amino acids. CDR3 nucleotide sequence: TGTGCCAGCAGTTACTCAGGGGCGTTTAATGAAAAACTGTTTTTT. Protein sequence: CASSYSGAFNEKLFF.

In this sample, this clone turned up many times. The V and J genes are TRBV5-5 and TRBJ2-7; D is possibly TRBD1 (5 bases). Germline lookup yields CDR1 SGHKS and CDR2 YYEKEE (reference sequence). The CDR3 is 14 amino acids. The V gene lost 0 bases and the J gene lost 0 bases, with 7 bases spanning the gap. CDR3 region: CASSLGTTSYEQYF. The DNA for the CDR3 is TGTGCCAGCAGCTTGGGGACAACCTCCTACGAGCAGTACTTC.

The rearrangement links TRBV7-7 to TRBJ2-5; D may be TRBD1 or TRBD2 (5 bases each). The germline V and J ends were trimmed by 5 bases and 4 bases, with 14 bases remaining between them. The germline V gene encodes CDR1 SSHAT and CDR2 FNYEAQ (reference sequence). This CDR3 has 14 residues. CDR3 bases: TGTGCCAGCAGCCCCGTTAGAGGGGTAGAGACCCAGTACTTC. Translated, it gives CASSPVRGVETQYF.

In nucleotides, the CDR3 is TGTGCCAGCAGCTTAGGGTCCGGGCGCAATCAGCCCCAGCATTTT. Translating it yields CASSLGSGRNQPQHF. V usage is TRBV11-2 and J usage is TRBJ1-5; D unresolved. The germline V gene encodes CDR1 SGHAT and CDR2 FQNNGV. CDR3 length: 15 residues. V shed 1 base and J shed 2 bases, with 9 bases lying between them.

This chain's CDR3 is CAWSVISGTPYGYTF. The CDR3 DNA follows: TGTGCCTGGAGTGTAATTTCCGGGACACCCTATGGCTACACCTTC. V and J are TRBV30 and TRBJ1-2, with D maybe TRBD1 (6 bases). This CDR3 has 15 amino acids. CDR1 and CDR2 (germline): GTSNPN, SVGIG (reference sequence). V shed 0 bases and J shed 4 bases, with 15 bases lying between them.

This clone was seen just once. The CDR3: CSAATGTAYEQYF. CDR3 coding DNA: TGCAGCGCCGCGACAGGGACGGCTTACGAGCAGTACTTC. The V call is TRBV29-1, the J call TRBJ2-7; TRBD1 matches at 7 bases. CDR1 and CDR2 (germline): SQVTM, ANQGSEA. With V trimmed by 7 bases and J by 4 bases, 10 bases remained unmatched. The CDR3 runs to 13 residues.

This chain uses TRBV6-2 or TRBV6-3 with TRBJ2-3; D ambiguous. This CDR3 comprises 11 residues. Trimming cost V 4 bases and J 5 bases, with 4 bases left between them. CDR1 is MNHEY and CDR2 is SVGEGT in the germline V gene. The CDR3 protein is CASSWGDTQYF. Here the CDR3 DNA reads TGTGCCAGCAGTTGGGGAGATACGCAGTATTTT.

This rearrangement joins TRBV7-6 to TRBJ2-7; 8 bases are a match to TRBD1. From germline, CDR1 is SGHVS and CDR2 FNYEAQ. The CDR3 loop spans 15 amino acids. With 5 bases clipped from V and 0 bases from J, the junction kept 6 bases outside the gene matches. The chain's CDR3 is CASSQGQARSYEQYF. CDR3 DNA: TGTGCCAGCAGCCAGGGACAGGCGCGCTCCTACGAGCAGTACTTC.

The rearrangement uses TRBV2 and TRBJ2-6; D tentatively fits TRBD1 or TRBD2 (7 bases each). Germline assignment: CDR1 SNHLY and CDR2 FYNNEI. The CDR3 totals 19 residues. V was pared by 5 bases and J by 0 bases, with 20 bases between. CDR3 sequence reads: CASSPRGGQLISGANVLTF. CDR3 nucleotide sequence: TGTGCCAGCAGTCCAAGGGGGGGACAGCTTATCTCTGGGGCCAACGTCCTGACTTTC. Drawing the rest from reference TRBV2 and TRBJ2-6, the complete variable domain is EPEVTQTPSHQVTQMGQEVILRCVPISNHLYFYWYRQILGQKVEFLVSFYNNEISEKSEIFDDQFSVERPDGSNFTLKIRSTKLEDSAMYFCASSPRGGQLISGANVLTFGAGSRLTVL.

CDR3 protein: CASSQEGRGQPSYEQYF. In nucleotides, the CDR3 is TGCGCCAGCAGCCAAGAGGGGAGGGGACAGCCATCCTACGAGCAGTACTTC. The V and J genes are TRBV4-3 and TRBJ2-7, with D possibly being TRBD1 or TRBD2 (7 bases each). CDR1 is LGHNA and CDR2 is YSLEER in the germline V gene. There are 17 residues in the CDR3. Trimming took 0 bases from V and 1 from J, leaving 16 bases between them.

The V and J genes are TRBV28 and TRBJ2-3; D remains ambiguous. The V and J ends lost 3 bases and 4 bases respectively, with 5 bases between them. CDR1 and CDR2 (germline): MDHEN, SYDVKM. This CDR3 is built from 12 residues. CDR3 amino acids: CASSLIADTQYF. The CDR3 DNA is TGTGCCAGCAGTTTGATTGCAGATACGCAGTATTTT.

The chain joins TRBV12-3 or TRBV12-4 to TRBJ1-6; D is unresolved. V was trimmed by 3 bases and J by 10 bases, leaving 10 bases between them. CDR3 length equals 13 residues. CDR3 amino acids: CASSLSIHSPLHF. Written as DNA, the CDR3 is TGTGCCAGCAGTTTGTCGATCCACTCACCCCTCCACTTT.

This chain links TRBV5-1 with TRBJ2-7; D is uncertain. From germline, CDR1 is SGHRS and CDR2 YFSETQ. This CDR3 has 14 amino acids. Trimming cost V 4 bases and J 3 bases, with 14 bases left between them. This chain's CDR3 is CASSSSVRYYEQYF. CDR3 coding DNA: TGCGCCAGCAGCAGTTCGGTTAGGTACTACGAGCAGTACTTC.

The chain joins TRBV27 to TRBJ1-2, with D possibly being TRBD1 (5 bases). V shed 7 bases and J shed 6 bases, with 18 bases lying between them. This CDR3 contains 14 residues. Germline CDR1 MNHEY, CDR2 SMNVEV (reference sequence). CDR3 loop: CASKNIGHLDGYTF. In DNA, the CDR3 is TGTGCCAGCAAGAACATAGGACACTTAGATGGCTACACCTTC.

The sample holds a few counts of this clone. The V and J genes are TRBV10-2 and TRBJ2-7; 7 bases are shared with TRBD1. CDR1 WSHSY and CDR2 SAAADI come from the germline V gene. CDR3 length equals 14 residues. V gave up 7 bases and J gave up 1 base; unmatched junction bases: 7. The CDR3 region has the DNA TGCGCCAGCACCGCGACAGGGAATTCCTACGAGCAGTACTTC. Translating gives CASTATGNSYEQYF.

V gene TRBV2 combines with J gene TRBJ2-5, with D perhaps matching TRBD1 or TRBD2 (7 bases each). Deletions cut 8 bases from V and 1 base from J, with 17 bases between. The CDR3 covers 15 residues. Germline assignment: CDR1 SNHLY and CDR2 FYNNEI. The CDR3 loop is CASGRQGGPQETQYF. In nucleotides, the CDR3 is TGTGCCAGCGGGCGACAGGGAGGGCCCCAAGAGACCCAGTACTTC.

This clone was detected only a few times. V usage is TRBV3-1 (or the pseudogene TRBV3-2) and J usage is TRBJ2-5; perhaps TRBD1 as D (6 bases). The CDR3 spans 16 residues. From germline, CDR1 is LGHDT and CDR2 YNNKEL (reference sequence). V was clipped by 4 bases and J by 5 bases, with 20 bases between them. CDR3 nucleotides: TGTGCCAGCAGCCTCGGGACAAGGGTATTGGCGGAGACCCAGTACTTC. Translation gives CASSLGTRVLAETQYF.

The rearrangement joins TRBV6-6 to TRBJ1-2; D is ambiguous. The CDR3 runs to 15 residues. Trimming left V 0 bases short and J 0 bases short, with 8 bases between. The V gene's germline CDR1 is MNHNY and CDR2 SVGAGI (reference sequence). The CDR3 bases are TGTGCCAGCAGTTACTCGCTGACGACTAACTATGGCTACACCTTC. Translating gives CASSYSLTTNYGYTF.

This chain connects TRBV2 to TRBJ2-3; TRBD2 might be the D (5 bases). Looked up from germline, CDR1 is SNHLY and CDR2 is FYNNEI. Deletions cut 7 bases from V and 0 bases from J, with 14 bases between. This CDR3 has 15 residues. The CDR3 loop reads CASKLDRGSTDTQYF. CDR3 DNA sequence: TGTGCCAGCAAGTTGGACCGGGGTAGCACAGATACGCAGTATTTT.